These 2 T cell receptor beta chains originate from one sample sequenced in a study of T-cell reconstitution after alpha-beta-depleted transplantation in children. It was with unique molecular identifiers that the TCRbeta library was prepared. TCRdb reprocessed the PCR reads via MiXCR and lists one record per CDR3 protein. The table records around 380,000 distinct CDR3 sequences, around 9.9% of them present only once. Sequenced material: PBMCs from the stem cell graft donor, taken from the stem cell graft. All receptors derive from a human donor who donated a stem cell graft to a child with acute myeloid leukemia.

This chain uses TRBV28 with TRBJ2-1; 11 bases are a match to TRBD2. Germline V gene lookup returns CDR1 MDHEN and CDR2 SYDVKM. This CDR3 comprises 16 residues. V was pared by 6 bases and J by 3 bases, with 7 bases of the junction left unmatched. The CDR3 is CASSNRGLAVYNEQFF. CDR3 bases: TGTGCCAGCAGCAACCGGGGACTAGCGGTCTACAATGAGCAGTTCTTC.

In its sample, this clonotype was seen a few times. The rearrangement links TRBV20-1 to TRBJ2-6, with D maybe TRBD1 (5 bases). Germline assignment: CDR1 DFQATT and CDR2 SNEGSKA (reference sequence). The CDR3 loop spans 16 amino acids. V was clipped by 5 bases and J by 0 bases, with 14 bases between them. This chain's CDR3 is CSAGQGLPSGANVLTF. CDR3 in DNA: TGCAGTGCTGGGCAGGGCCTCCCCTCTGGGGCCAACGTCCTGACTTTC.